The sequence of this TCR beta chain was determined in a study of graft-versus-host responses after intestinal transplantation. Study background: Isolated intestinal, liver-intestinal, or multivisceral transplants had been given to the recipients. Study outcomes and limitations: The authors found GvH clones in recipient marrow, some appearing first in ileum or blood.

J gave up 5 bases and V 6 bases, and 7 bases lay outside the gene matches. Germline assignment: CDR1 MNHNS and CDR2 SASEGT. CDR3 length equals 15 residues. The repertoire was sequenced with immunoSEQ multiplex PCR; TCRdb's copy has only in-frame clones and lacks some. The table records some 43,000 clones, less than 95% of them present only once. Notes on this clone: As yet, its antigen is unknown.

The sequence was collected from a human patient who received an intestinal transplant, so some T cells may come from the graft donor. The material sequenced was PBMCs, taken approximately 360 days after intestinal transplant. This chain links TRBV6-1 with TRBJ2-1, with 10 bases identical to TRBD2. Here the CDR3 reads CASREEAGGNNEQFF. In DNA, the CDR3 is TGTGCCAGCAGGGAGGAAGCGGGAGGGAACAATGAGCAGTTCTTC.